This T cell receptor (beta chain) was observed in a study of blood T cell repertoires in COVID-19. About the research overall: Both acute and convalescent COVID-19 samples were obtained from the United States, Italy and Spain. PBMCs, B-cell-depleted T cells, or T cells were the source of the cDNA or gDNA that made up the material.

The repertoire was sequenced with immunoSEQ multiplex PCR; TCRdb's copy has only in-frame clones and lacks some. The data contain about 56,000 clones, 89% of them seen just once; the ten biggest clones take up approximately 45%. Material for sequencing was peripheral blood. The source of this sequence is a woman between 55 and 75 years old with COVID-19, enrolled during active disease.

DNA for the CDR3: TGCGCCAGCAGCCAATCTACCCCGGGACAGGGAACGCTTACACCCCTCCACTTT. It is translated as CASSQSTPGQGTLTPLHF. The chain is built from TRBV4-1 and TRBJ1-6; 9 nucleotides agree with TRBD1. This CDR3 has 18 residues. Trimming removed 2 bases from V and 11 bases from J; junction bases left unmatched: 16. Germline CDR1 and CDR2: MGHRA and YSYEKL.